These 16 T cell receptor beta chains originate from one sample sequenced in a study of blood T cell repertoires in COVID-19. Generated by immunoSEQ multiplex PCR, the TCRdb table keeps only in-frame clones and is missing some. Altogether 85,000 to 130,000 clones are present, over 70% being singletons, with the ten largest covering approximately 0.88%. Sequences were obtained from peripheral blood. The receptor set was obtained from a human donor with acute or convalescent COVID-19. The donor label of this sample is uncertain.

This clone showed up just a few times. V and J are TRBV4-1 and TRBJ1-4; possible D gene TRBD1, 5 bases. Trimming took 4 bases from V and 0 from J, leaving 9 bases between them. The CDR3 has 15 amino acids. Germline CDR1 is MGHRA and CDR2 is YSYEKL. For the CDR3, the DNA is TGCGCCAGCAGCCCCACGGGGGCAACTAATGAAAAACTGTTTTTT. It codes for CASSPTGATNEKLFF.

The CDR3 bases are TGTGCCAGCAGTCCCGGGACAGGTCCGTGGCCCCAGCATTTT. It yields the protein CASSPGTGPWPQHF. This chain connects TRBV27 to TRBJ1-5, with 8 bases that match TRBD1. Per germline, CDR1 MNHEY and CDR2 SMNVEV (reference sequence). This CDR3 region has 14 residues. The V gene end was trimmed by 5 bases and the J gene end by 9 bases; junction bases not matched to a gene: 9.

The chain carries TRBV11-3 and TRBJ2-3, with TRBD1 matching 8 bases. The germline V gene has CDR1 SGHNT and CDR2 YENEEA. Germline trimming cut 2 bases from V and 4 bases from J; bases unmatched to any gene: 5. This CDR3 is built from 15 residues. This CDR3 is CASSLRTGLADTQYF. CDR3 DNA sequence: TGTGCCAGCAGCTTAAGGACAGGGTTGGCAGATACGCAGTATTTT.

The chain has TRBV19 and TRBJ2-1, with 9 bases that match TRBD2. The CDR3 runs to 16 residues. From germline, CDR1 is LNHDA and CDR2 SQIVND (reference sequence). The J segment lost 4 bases and the V segment lost 4 bases, leaving 8 bases of the junction unmatched. The CDR3 loop is CASSKQRGATYNEQFF. The CDR3 DNA is TGTGCCAGTAGTAAGCAGCGGGGGGCCACATACAATGAGCAGTTCTTC.

This sequence joins TRBV4-1 and TRBJ1-3; 8 bases match TRBD1. Germline CDR1 and CDR2: MGHRA and YSYEKL. The V and J ends lost 5 bases and 3 bases, in that order; junction bases with no gene match: 9. The length of the CDR3 is 16 residues. This CDR3 reads CASSSSGGAFGNTIYF. DNA of the CDR3: TGCGCCAGCAGCTCCTCAGGGGGCGCGTTTGGAAACACCATATATTTT.

The V call is TRBV7-8, the J call TRBJ2-2; the D gene is possibly TRBD1 (6 bases). This CDR3 spans 16 amino acids. V lost 3 bases, J lost 0 bases, and 11 bases lay in between. CDR1 and CDR2 (germline): SGHVS, FQNEAQ. CDR3 nucleotides: TGTGCCAGCAGCTTTGGGGGCTTCGCGAACACCGGGGAGCTGTTTTTT. This gives the protein CASSFGGFANTGELFF.

This chain links TRBV12-3 or TRBV12-4 with TRBJ1-2; D not certain. This CDR3 is 13 amino acids long. Trimming pared 2 bases from V and 2 bases from J, leaving 6 bases between. CDR3 amino acids: CASSLPPNYGYTF. The CDR3 DNA is TGTGCCAGCAGTTTACCCCCGAACTATGGCTACACCTTC.

V and J are TRBV6-6 and TRBJ1-1; perhaps TRBD1 as D (6 bases). Trimming removed 6 bases at V and 4 bases at J, with 15 bases between. From germline, CDR1 is MNHNY and CDR2 SVGAGI (reference sequence). The CDR3 length is 14 residues. The CDR3 here is CASRKQGDGTEAFF. Written as DNA, the CDR3 is TGTGCCAGCAGAAAACAGGGAGATGGCACTGAAGCTTTCTTT.

CDR3 sequence (DNA): TGTGCCAGCAGCTTAGCACCGACAGCCAACTATGGCTACACCTTC. Translation: CASSLAPTANYGYTF. The chain combines TRBV11-2 with TRBJ1-2, with D possibly being TRBD1 (5 bases). V gave up 1 base and J gave up 2 bases, with 11 bases separating them. Germline values: CDR1 SGHAT, CDR2 FQNNGV. CDR3 length equals 15 residues.

The chain links TRBV4-1 to TRBJ1-2; 12 bases agree with TRBD1. V was clipped by 0 bases and J by 7 bases; unmatched bases: 6. Germline lookup yields CDR1 MGHRA and CDR2 YSYEKL. The CDR3 runs to 16 residues. The CDR3 bases are TGCGCCAGCAGCCAAGAAACGGGACAGGGGGCGGGTGGCTACACCTTC. This codes for CASSQETGQGAGGYTF.

This clone was counted many times. The chain links TRBV2 to TRBJ2-6; D is perhaps TRBD1 (6 bases). Trimming left V 4 bases short and J 2 bases short, with 21 bases between. The CDR3 runs 19 residues. The germline V gene has CDR1 SNHLY and CDR2 FYNNEI. The DNA of the CDR3 is TGTGCCAGCAGTGGCATTTACAGGGCTACGGCGGCTGGGGCCAACGTCCTGACTTTC. Translation gives CASSGIYRATAAGANVLTF.

The J gene is TRBJ1-5, the V gene TRBV10-1, with D tentatively TRBD1 (6 bases). V was pared by 8 bases and J by 2 bases, with 13 bases between. The CDR3 covers 14 residues. Germline V gives CDR1 WNHNN, CDR2 SYGVQD (reference sequence). CDR3 bases: TGCGCCAGCGGACGCCGGACAGGCAATCAGCCCCAGCATTTT. Residues: CASGRRTGNQPQHF.

The chain links TRBV4-1 to TRBJ2-3, with D hard to call. Trimming removed 1 base at V and 4 bases at J, with 12 bases between. This CDR3 has 15 residues. Germline V CDR1 and CDR2: MGHRA, YSYEKL. CDR3 in DNA: TGCGCCAGCAGCCAAGTAGATTTGCCTTCAGATACGCAGTATTTT. Translation gives CASSQVDLPSDTQYF.

About this clone itself: The sample carries other DNA sequences with the same CDR3. This chain connects TRBV11-2 to TRBJ1-2; TRBD1 aligns across 8 bases. J lost 4 bases, V lost 3 bases, and 7 bases had no gene match. The CDR3 extends over 15 amino acids. Germline V CDR1 and CDR2: SGHAT, FQNNGV. The CDR3 reads CASSLGTGGGYGYTF. The CDR3 DNA is TGTGCCAGCAGCTTGGGGACAGGAGGAGGCTATGGCTACACCTTC.

This clone was seen repeatedly, ten times or more. The chain uses TRBV5-1 and TRBJ1-6; D is unresolved. CDR3 size: 15 residues. Germline loops: CDR1 SGHRS, CDR2 YFSETQ. The germline V and J ends were trimmed by 0 bases and 3 bases, with 7 bases remaining between them. CDR3 sequence (DNA): TGCGCCAGCAGCTTGGAGCCTAACTATAATTCACCCCTCCACTTT. Translated: CASSLEPNYNSPLHF.

The chain combines TRBV12-3 or TRBV12-4 with TRBJ1-6; D unresolved. The length of the CDR3 is 12 residues. V lost 0 bases and J 14 bases, leaving 8 bases between the germline ends. CDR3 sequence (DNA): TGTGCCAGCAGTTTAGCCCCCCTAACCCTCCACTTT. Protein: CASSLAPLTLHF.